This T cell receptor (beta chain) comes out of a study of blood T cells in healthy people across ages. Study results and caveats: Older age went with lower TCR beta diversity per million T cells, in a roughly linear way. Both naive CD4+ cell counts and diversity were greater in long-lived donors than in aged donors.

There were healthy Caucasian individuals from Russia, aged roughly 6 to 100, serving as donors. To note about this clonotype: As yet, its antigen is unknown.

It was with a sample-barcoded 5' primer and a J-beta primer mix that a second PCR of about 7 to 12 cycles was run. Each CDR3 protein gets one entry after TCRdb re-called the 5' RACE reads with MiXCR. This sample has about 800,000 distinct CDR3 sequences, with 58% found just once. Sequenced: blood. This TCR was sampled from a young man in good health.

The chain's CDR3 is CASSRSGNGRFEQYF. CDR3 nucleotide sequence: TGTGCCAGCAGCCGGAGCGGGAACGGGAGGTTCGAGCAGTACTTC. The J gene is TRBJ2-4, the V gene TRBV27; TRBD2 matches at 7 bases. The J call may be incorrect, as the DNA end agrees better with TRBJ2-7. CDR3 length equals 15 residues. CDR1 and CDR2 from the germline V gene are MNHEY and SMNVEV (reference sequence).